The source of this TCR beta chain is a study of cytomegalovirus exposure and HLA in healthy donors. General observations from the study: Owing to their indistinguishability, certain V segments, notably TRBV6-2 and TRBV6-3, were excluded. 164 TCR beta chains were listed as cytomegalovirus-associated.

This CDR3 has 16 residues. V was pared by 2 bases and J by 6 bases, with 7 bases of the junction left unmatched. The germline V gene encodes CDR1 SEHNR and CDR2 FQNEAQ (reference sequence). About this clone itself: The antigen remains undetermined.

The PCR employed 60 Vbeta primers together with 13 Jbeta primers. Method: immunoSEQ multiplex PCR; TCRdb's copy keeps in-frame clones and lacks some. The data show approximately 180,000 clones, 81% seen once. The J gene is TRBJ1-6, the V gene TRBV7-9; 7 bases agree with TRBD1. The sequence was collected from a young woman in good health and CMV-seropositive. Sample: PBMCs. This CDR3 reads CASSLSGTEPNSPLHF. CDR3 DNA: TGTGCCAGCAGCTTATCAGGGACAGAACCTAATTCACCCCTCCACTTT.